The entry that follows covers one T cell receptor beta chain sequence. The data stem from a study of blood T cell repertoires in COVID-19. About the research overall: The United States, Italy and Spain were the sources of the acute and convalescent COVID-19 samples. PBMCs, B-cell-depleted T cells, or T cells provided the cDNA or gDNA that made up the material.

CDR3 length: 14 residues. Trimming took 2 bases from V and 4 from J, leaving 10 bases between them. Germline V lookup: CDR1 MNHNY, CDR2 SVGAGI (reference sequence). In the study's own analysis: Cell counts per sample came from amplifying reference gene primers. Data came from immunoSEQ multiplex PCR; TCRdb stores just in-frame clones and leaves some out. V, J and clone size reflect that table, while D and trimming were determined from the DNA. There are fewer than 250,000 clones in the sample; roughly nine tenths occur only once, and approximately 0.7% lies in the top ten. The sample consisted of peripheral blood. The clonotype comes from a man in his forties with acute or convalescent COVID-19. The chain links TRBV6-6 to TRBJ2-3; no reliable D call. The CDR3 DNA sequence: TGTGCCAGCAGTTACCGCTCAGGATCAGATACGCAGTATTTT. It yields the protein CASSYRSGSDTQYF.